This TCR beta chain was sequenced in a study of T cell changes during pregnancy in multiple sclerosis. Assay used: immunoSEQ multiplex PCR; TCRdb lists only in-frame clones, some missing. This sample has almost 25,000 clones, with around 90% found just once. The germline CDR1 and CDR2 sequences are LNHDA and SQIVND (reference sequence). CDR3 length equals 16 residues. The junction had 8 bases not matched to a gene; V was cut back by 5 bases and J by 1 base. The source of this sequence is a female donor in good health, enrolled as a control in a pregnancy study. Sequencing used CD4+ T cells from peripheral blood mononuclear cells, obtained in the first trimester of pregnancy. The chain joins TRBV19 to TRBJ1-5; 7 positions agree with TRBD1. The CDR3 loop reads CASSDRQGSSNQPQHF. In DNA, the CDR3 is TGTGCCAGTAGTGATAGACAGGGTTCAAGCAATCAGCCCCAGCATTTT.